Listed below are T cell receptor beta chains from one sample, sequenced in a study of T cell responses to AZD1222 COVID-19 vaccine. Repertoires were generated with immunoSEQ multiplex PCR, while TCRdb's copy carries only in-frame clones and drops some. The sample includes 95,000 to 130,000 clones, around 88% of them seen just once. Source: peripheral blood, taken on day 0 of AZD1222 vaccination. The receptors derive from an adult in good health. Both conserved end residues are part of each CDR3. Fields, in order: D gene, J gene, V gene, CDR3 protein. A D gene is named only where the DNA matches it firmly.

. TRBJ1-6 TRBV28 CASSLGRPTPLHF
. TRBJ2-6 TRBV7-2 CASSLGDGSSGANVLTF
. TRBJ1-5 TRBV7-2 CASSLEGGSNQPQHF
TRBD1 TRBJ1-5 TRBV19 CASRGTYDSNQPQHF
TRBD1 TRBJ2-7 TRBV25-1 CASRRQGFHEQYF
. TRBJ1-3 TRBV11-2 CASSVGTPGGNTIYF
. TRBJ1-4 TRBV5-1 CASSSSTGSEKLFF
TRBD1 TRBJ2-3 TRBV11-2 CASSLAGGKDTQYF
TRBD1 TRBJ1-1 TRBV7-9 CASSYYPGTGVMNTEAFF
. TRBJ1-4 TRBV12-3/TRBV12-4 CASSLVMGKLFF
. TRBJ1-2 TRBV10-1 CATIRGYGYTF
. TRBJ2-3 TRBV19 CASSYTRDGGKDTQYF
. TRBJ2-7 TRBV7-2 CASSLVRVRSGEQYF
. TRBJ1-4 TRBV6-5 CASSYSQGQELFF
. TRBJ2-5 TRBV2 CAAAVAEYQETQYF
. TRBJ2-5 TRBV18 CASSPPAVLETQYF
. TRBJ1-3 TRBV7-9 CASSLTVASGNTIYF
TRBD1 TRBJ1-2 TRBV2 CASSQQGYYGYTF
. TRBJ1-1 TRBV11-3 CASSLTDGNTEAFF
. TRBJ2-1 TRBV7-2 CASSLERWGNEQFF
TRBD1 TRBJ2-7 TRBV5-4 CASSSASRRQGNYEQYF
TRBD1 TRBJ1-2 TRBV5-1 CASSLGTGGEGYTF
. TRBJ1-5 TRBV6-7 CASSYDSEPQHF
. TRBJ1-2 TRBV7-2 CASSPYQTDGYTF
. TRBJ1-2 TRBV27 CASSYLGNLGAGYTF
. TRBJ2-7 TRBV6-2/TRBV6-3 CASSLYYEQYF
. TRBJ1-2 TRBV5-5 CASSLFDYGYTF
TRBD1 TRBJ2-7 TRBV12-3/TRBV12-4 CASSFPGQGQYF
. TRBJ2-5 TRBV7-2 CASSFFARGLQETQYF
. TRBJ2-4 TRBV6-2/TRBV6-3 CASSYGGTAKNIQYF
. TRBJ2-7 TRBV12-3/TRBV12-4 CASSLGAPYEQYF
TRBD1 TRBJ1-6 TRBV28 CATKTGSSYNSPLHF
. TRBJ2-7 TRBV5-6 CASSSALYEQYF
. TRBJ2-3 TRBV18 CASSEESSTSTDTQYF
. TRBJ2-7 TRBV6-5 CASRYPGGEQYF
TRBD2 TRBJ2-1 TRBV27 CASRGLAGDNEQFF
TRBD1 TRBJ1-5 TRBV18 CASSPPGTGHQPQHF
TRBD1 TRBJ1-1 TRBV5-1 CASSNRQGTLNTEAFF
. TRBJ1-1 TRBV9 CASSVNQGPTEAFF
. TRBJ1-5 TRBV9 CASSVYSNQPQHF
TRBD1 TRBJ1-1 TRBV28 CASREGQGLEAFF
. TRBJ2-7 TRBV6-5 CASTQQVRGSYEQYF
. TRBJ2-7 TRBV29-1 CSVVLETDYEQYF
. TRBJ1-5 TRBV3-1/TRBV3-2 CASSQDMVSNQPQHF
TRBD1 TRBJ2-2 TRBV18 CASSPGTGNTGELFF
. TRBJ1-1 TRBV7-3 CASSPGLGGLGTEAFF
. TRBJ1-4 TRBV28 CASSLAPGPLNEKLFF
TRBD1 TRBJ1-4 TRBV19 CASSQGATANEKLFF
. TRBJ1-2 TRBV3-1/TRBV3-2 CASSLPGSSNYGYTF
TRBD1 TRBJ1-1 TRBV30 CAWSVVRGGTEAFF
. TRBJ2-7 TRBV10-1 CASSEWGTGPPYEQYF
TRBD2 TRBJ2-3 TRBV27 CASSSEARTSGWDTDTQYF
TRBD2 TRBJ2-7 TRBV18 CASSLAGEASYEQYF